What follows describes a single T cell receptor (beta chain). These data originate in a study of blood T cells in healthy people across ages. Germline V CDR1 and CDR2: LGHNT, FRNRAP. This CDR3 region has 16 residues. V was clipped by 0 bases and J by 5 bases; unmatched bases: 7. Together with a sample-barcoded 5' primer, a J-beta primer mix was included in a second PCR lasting 7 to 11 cycles. A single record per CDR3 protein comes from TCRdb applying MiXCR to the 5' RACE reads. Of 1.5 million to 2 million distinct CDR3 sequences in the sample, around 50% were seen once. What was sequenced was blood. The V gene is TRBV12-5, the J gene TRBJ2-1; the match to TRBD2 covers 7 bases. The clonotype comes from a woman in her thirties or forties in good health. The CDR3, as DNA: TGTGCTAGTGGTTTGGTACTGGGCGGGGGTGACAATGAGCAGTTCTTC. Amino acids: CASGLVLGGGDNEQFF. The full variable domain, in which reference TRBV12-5 and TRBJ2-1 provide the parts outside the CDR3, is DARVTQTPRHKVTEMGQEVTMRCQPILGHNTVFWYRQTMMQGLELLAYFRNRAPLDDSGMPKDRFSAEMPDATLATLKIQPSEPRDSAVYFCASGLVLGGGDNEQFFGPGTRLTVL.